The present TCR beta chain was sequenced within a study of cytotoxic CD8 clonotypes in ibrutinib-treated CLL. Across the study: Response samples were obtained once patients had received a median around 12 months of treatment, range 6 to 36. Sequencing produced an average of roughly 230,000 productive templates and under 95,000 productive rearrangements per sample. General study findings and limits: For progressing versus sustained-remission patients, sampling times were not the same.

As regards this clone: Its target is unknown.

The data were produced by immunoSEQ multiplex PCR, yet TCRdb's version contains in-frame clones alone and is incomplete. The sample records approximately 47,000 clones, over 50% being singletons. Sequenced material: PBMCs, taken after 24 months of ibrutinib treatment. This TCR was sampled from a human donor with chronic lymphocytic leukemia.

CDR3 protein: CASSDRDRGRYGYTF. The CDR3 DNA reads as TGTGCCAGCAGTGACCGGGACAGGGGAAGGTATGGCTACACCTTC. This chain connects TRBV25-1 to TRBJ1-2; 10 positions match TRBD1. Losses at the gene ends were 3 bases for V and 5 bases for J; bases not matched to a gene: 6. Per the germline V gene, CDR1 is MGHDK and CDR2 is SYGVNS. This CDR3 spans 15 amino acids.